The 29 T cell receptor beta chains below come from one sample, sequenced in a study of regulatory and conventional T cells in RAG deficiency (dated 2017 in TCRdb). Library preparation used the immunoSEQ multiplex PCR assay. The clones in this table, taken by TCRdb from immuneACCESS, are in-frame only. Not every clone is retained; where verified, under half of the shortfall comes from an unresolved V gene, and the cause of the rest is unknown. The sample has around 37,000 clones on record, over 75% of them singletons. The ten top clones hold roughly 15% of the sample. The same data also contributed to another study, on regulatory T cells. Per the second study: In the multiplex PCR, 52 forward TRBV primers and 13 reverse TRBJ primers were used, and assay-based and computational corrections were applied for amplification bias.

Sequences were obtained from CD8+ T cells sorted from blood. All receptors come from a human donor in good health.

This sequence joins TRBV5-8 and TRBJ2-3, with TRBD2 matching 13 bases. This CDR3 contains 17 residues. The germline V gene has CDR1 SGHTS and CDR2 YDEGEE. V was clipped by 0 bases and J by 2 bases; unmatched bases: 3. CDR3 residues: CASSLGGTSGTTDTQYF. The CDR3 coding sequence is TGTGCCAGCAGCTTGGGGGGGACTAGCGGGACCACAGATACGCAGTATTTT.

The chain links TRBV27 to TRBJ2-3; D remains unclear. Trimming pared 4 bases from V and 3 bases from J, leaving 11 bases between. CDR3 size: 14 residues. Germline V gene sequence: CDR1 MNHEY, CDR2 SMNVEV (reference sequence). The CDR3 is CASSSYTGTDTQYF. The CDR3 nucleotides are TGTGCCAGCAGTTCTTATACCGGGACAGATACGCAGTATTTT.

As regards this clone: The CDR3 does not end in the conserved phenylalanine or tryptophan, so this is likely a read error. This chain connects TRBV5-1 to TRBJ2-7, with D perhaps assigned TRBD1 or TRBD2 (5 bases each). V lost 0 bases to trimming and J lost 3 bases, with 10 bases between them. The CDR3 consists of 14 residues. Germline-derived CDR1 and CDR2 are SGHRS and YFSETQ. DNA for the CDR3: TGCGCCAGCAGCTTGGGGGGGTATAACTACGAGCAGTACCTC. It yields the protein CASSLGGYNYEQYL.

The chain combines TRBV4-3 with TRBJ1-6; a weak D match, TRBD1 (6 bases). The CDR3 runs to 16 residues. V lost 4 bases and J lost 2, with 12 bases in between. The V gene's germline CDR1 is LGHNA and CDR2 YSLEER. As DNA, the CDR3 is TGCGCCAGCAGCCTCTCAGGACAGACCTATAATTCACCCCTCCACTTT. Translating gives CASSLSGQTYNSPLHF.

This clone came up once. The chain is built from TRBV6-5 and TRBJ2-2; D is unresolved. V was pared by 0 bases and J by 5 bases, with 7 bases between. Germline CDR1 reads MNHEY; CDR2 reads SVGAGI. CDR3 length: 14 amino acids. CDR3 sequence: CASSYSSVTGELFF. CDR3 nucleotides: TGTGCCAGCAGTTACTCGAGCGTTACCGGGGAGCTGTTTTTT.

This CDR3 is CASNTGEDEAFF. In nucleotides, the CDR3 is TGTGCCAGCAACACAGGGGAGGATGAAGCTTTCTTT. This chain joins TRBV2 and TRBJ1-1; TRBD1 aligns across 7 bases. The junction had 6 bases not matched to a gene; V was cut back by 7 bases and J by 7 bases. Germline V lookup: CDR1 SNHLY, CDR2 FYNNEI. The CDR3 extends over 12 amino acids. Full variable domain (outside the CDR3, taken from reference TRBV2 and TRBJ1-1): EPEVTQTPSHQVTQMGQEVILRCVPISNHLYFYWYRQILGQKVEFLVSFYNNEISEKSEIFDDQFSVERPDGSNFTLKIRSTKLEDSAMYFCASNTGEDEAFFGQGTRLTVV.

This rearrangement joins TRBV19 to TRBJ1-2; D might be TRBD1 (5 bases). V lost 2 bases and J lost 4, with 11 bases in between. Germline V gives CDR1 LNHDA, CDR2 SQIVND (reference sequence). The CDR3 is 14 amino acids. This CDR3 reads CASSISGGAYGYTF. The CDR3 nucleotides are TGTGCCAGTAGTATAAGTGGAGGGGCCTATGGCTACACCTTC.

Written as DNA, the CDR3 is TGTGCCAGCAGTTTTAGCGGGGTCCCCCAAGAGACCCAGTACTTC. Encoded protein: CASSFSGVPQETQYF. This rearrangement joins TRBV6-5 to TRBJ2-5, with 8 bases that match TRBD2. V was clipped by 4 bases and J by 1 base; unmatched bases: 5. Per germline, CDR1 MNHEY and CDR2 SVGAGI. CDR3 length: 15 residues.

The chain joins TRBV29-1 to TRBJ2-7; 9 positions match TRBD1. The CDR3 is made up of 14 amino acids. Germline assignment: CDR1 SQVTM and CDR2 ANQGSEA. The V gene end was trimmed by 7 bases and the J gene end by 0 bases; junction bases not matched to a gene: 7. This chain's CDR3 is CSASRQGVSYEQYF. The DNA of the CDR3 is TGCAGCGCCTCCCGACAGGGGGTCTCCTACGAGCAGTACTTC.

This chain joins TRBV10-3 and TRBJ2-7, with D unresolved. V lost 5 bases and J 0 bases, leaving 11 bases between the germline ends. This CDR3 has 14 amino acids. Germline CDR1 reads ENHRY; CDR2 reads SYGVKD. The CDR3 region is CAISPAMSSYEQYF. The CDR3, as DNA: TGTGCCATCAGTCCCGCGATGAGCTCCTACGAGCAGTACTTC.

The V and J genes are TRBV10-1 and TRBJ2-5, with D perhaps TRBD1 (5 bases). The CDR3 spans 14 residues. V lost 3 bases to trimming and J lost 3 bases, with 11 bases between them. Germline CDR1 WNHNN, CDR2 SYGVQD (reference sequence). CDR3 region: CASSDPGNEETQYF. Here the CDR3 DNA reads TGCGCCAGCAGTGATCCAGGGAACGAAGAGACCCAGTACTTC.

The V call is TRBV6-6, the J call TRBJ2-3, with 9 bases identical to TRBD2. This CDR3 spans 16 amino acids. After removal of 5 bases from V and 1 base from J, the junction contained 7 bases not matched to a gene. In germline, CDR1 is MNHNY, CDR2 SVGAGI (reference sequence). The CDR3 loop is CASSPISGSRTDTQYF. The CDR3 DNA reads as TGTGCCAGCAGTCCCATTAGCGGGAGTCGCACAGATACGCAGTATTTT.

This chain connects TRBV6-5 to TRBJ1-6, with TRBD1 identical over 9 bases. The CDR3 has 15 residues. Losses at the gene ends were 0 bases for V and 7 bases for J; bases not matched to a gene: 1. Per germline, CDR1 MNHEY and CDR2 SVGAGI. The CDR3 bases are TGTGCCAGCAGTTACTCGGGACAGGGAAATTCACCCCTCCACTTT. It encodes CASSYSGQGNSPLHF.

In its sample, this clone was seen a few times. V and J are TRBV6-5 and TRBJ2-5; D gene unclear. The CDR3 contains 13 residues. Germline CDR1 reads MNHEY; CDR2 reads SVGAGI. V was trimmed by 8 bases and J by 4 bases, leaving 14 bases between them. CDR3 sequence: CASSTDERETQYF. For the CDR3, the DNA is TGTGCCAGCTCCACGGACGAAAGAGAGACCCAGTACTTC.

The table lists this clone with a count of one. This sequence joins TRBV28 and TRBJ2-3, with 7 nucleotides matching TRBD1. V lost 8 bases and J lost 0; bases outside the gene matches: 8. The CDR3 length is 15 residues. Germline lookup yields CDR1 MDHEN and CDR2 SYDVKM. The CDR3 DNA is TGTGCCAGCTACAACACAGGGGCTAGCACAGATACGCAGTATTTT. Its translation is CASYNTGASTDTQYF.

The chain couples TRBV11-2 to TRBJ2-7, with 8 bases that match TRBD1. CDR1 and CDR2 from the germline V gene are SGHAT and FQNNGV. After removal of 0 bases from V and 2 bases from J, the junction contained 0 bases not matched to a gene. This CDR3 contains 14 residues. CDR3 sequence reads: CASSLDRGPYEQYF. The CDR3 DNA reads TGTGCCAGCAGCTTAGACAGGGGGCCCTACGAGCAGTACTTC.

The chain recombines TRBV19 with TRBJ1-5, with no clear D. Germline CDR1 reads LNHDA; CDR2 reads SQIVND (reference sequence). V was shortened by 5 bases and J by 1 base, with 9 bases between the two germline ends. This CDR3 has 14 residues. This CDR3 is CASSFPQSNQPQHF. CDR3 sequence (DNA): TGTGCCAGTAGTTTTCCTCAGAGCAATCAGCCCCAGCATTTT. The full variable domain, completed using reference TRBV19 and TRBJ1-5, is DGGITQSPKYLFRKEGQNVTLSCEQNLNHDAMYWYRQDPGQGLRLIYYSQIVNDFQKGDIAEGYSVSREKKESFPLTVTSAQKNPTAFYLCASSFPQSNQPQHFGDGTRLSIL.

In its sample, this clone was seen once. The chain couples TRBV6-1 to TRBJ1-4; D is ambiguous. Germline loops: CDR1 MNHNS, CDR2 SASEGT. The V and J ends lost 2 bases and 8 bases respectively, with 12 bases between them. The CDR3 covers 14 residues. This chain's CDR3 is CASSEFRGEEKLFF. The CDR3 region has the DNA TGTGCCAGCAGTGAATTCCGGGGAGAAGAAAAACTGTTTTTT.

V and J are TRBV30 and TRBJ2-1; D is unresolved. The CDR3 consists of 12 residues. Germline lookup yields CDR1 GTSNPN and CDR2 SVGIG (reference sequence). Trimming took 0 bases from V and 7 from J, leaving 7 bases between them. The DNA of the CDR3 is TGTGCCTGGAGTGTACTTGGAAATGAGCAGTTCTTC. Encoded protein: CAWSVLGNEQFF.

The rearrangement joins TRBV28 to TRBJ2-6; D perhaps matches TRBD2 (6 bases). In germline, CDR1 is MDHEN, CDR2 SYDVKM. The CDR3 totals 16 residues. V dropped 2 bases and J dropped 2 bases, with 10 bases sitting between them. In nucleotides, the CDR3 is TGTGCCAGCAGTTTACGACTAGTCGCTGGGGCCAACGTCCTGACTTTC. It specifies CASSLRLVAGANVLTF.

This clone was recorded only once. This sequence joins TRBV28 and TRBJ2-7; no definite D call. V lost 2 bases, J lost 2 bases, and 7 bases lay in between. The CDR3 runs to 13 residues. The germline V gene has CDR1 MDHEN and CDR2 SYDVKM. The CDR3: CASSLGVPYEQYF. DNA of the CDR3: TGTGCCAGCAGTTTAGGAGTACCCTACGAGCAGTACTTC.

This rearrangement joins TRBV7-8 to TRBJ2-3; TRBD2 matches 11 bases. The CDR3 covers 16 residues. Germline CDR1 SGHVS, CDR2 FQNEAQ. With V trimmed by 4 bases and J by 0 bases, 3 bases remained unmatched. The CDR3 reads CASSSRTSGSTDTQYF. The DNA for the CDR3 is TGTGCCAGCAGCTCTCGGACTAGCGGGAGCACAGATACGCAGTATTTT. The variable domain in full, completed from reference TRBV7-8 and TRBJ2-3, reads GAGVSQSPRYKVAKRGQDVALRCDPISGHVSLFWYQQALGQGPEFLTYFQNEAQLDKSGLPSDRFFAERPEGSVSTLKIQRTQQEDSAVYLCASSSRTSGSTDTQYFGPGTRLTVL.

The CDR3 nucleotides are TGTGCCAGCAGCACCCCTGACAGCCCTGATACGCAGTATTTT. This sequence encodes CASSTPDSPDTQYF. The chain couples TRBV11-2 to TRBJ2-3; D is perhaps TRBD1 (5 bases). The CDR3 totals 14 residues. V lost 5 bases, J lost 6 bases, and 15 bases lay in between. Germline V gene sequence: CDR1 SGHAT, CDR2 FQNNGV. The full variable domain, completed using reference TRBV11-2 and TRBJ2-3, is EAGVAQSPRYKIIEKRQSVAFWCNPISGHATLYWYQQILGQGPKLLIQFQNNGVVDDSQLPKDRFSAERLKGVDSTLKIQPAKLEDSAVYLCASSTPDSPDTQYFGPGTRLTVL.

This rearrangement joins TRBV6-6 to TRBJ1-6; 10 nucleotides match TRBD1. Losses at the gene ends were 7 bases for V and 7 bases for J; bases not matched to a gene: 10. This CDR3 has 16 residues. CDR1 MNHNY and CDR2 SVGAGI come from the germline V gene (reference sequence). The CDR3 reads CASTLLGGQGNSPLHF. CDR3 nucleotide sequence: TGTGCCAGCACCCTACTCGGGGGACAGGGGAATTCACCCCTCCACTTT.

The chain couples TRBV28 to TRBJ1-2, with TRBD1 matching 10 bases. Germline-derived CDR1 and CDR2 are MDHEN and SYDVKM. This CDR3 contains 16 residues. V trimming: 1 base; J trimming: 4 bases; junction bases outside the gene matches: 6. The CDR3 protein is CASSLSGTGVSYGYTF. The CDR3 nucleotides are TGTGCCAGCAGTTTATCCGGGACAGGGGTATCCTATGGCTACACCTTC.

J is TRBJ2-7 and V is TRBV5-1; D unresolved. The CDR3 length is 14 residues. From germline, CDR1 is SGHRS and CDR2 YFSETQ. V dropped 4 bases and J dropped 1 base, with 12 bases sitting between them. The DNA for the CDR3 is TGCGCCAGCAGCCCCCCAGCCTCTTCCTACGAGCAGTACTTC. Its translation: CASSPPASSYEQYF.

V is TRBV7-8 and J is TRBJ1-1; no reliable D call. This CDR3 has 14 residues. Germline V gene lookup returns CDR1 SGHVS and CDR2 FQNEAQ. V lost 1 base and J lost 6, with 12 bases in between. The CDR3 here is CASSLGGPEAEAFF. The CDR3 DNA reads TGTGCCAGCAGCTTAGGAGGGCCGGAGGCTGAAGCTTTCTTT.

The chain employs TRBV27 and TRBJ2-7; D gene unclear. V was clipped by 3 bases and J by 4 bases, with 10 bases between them. This CDR3 is 13 amino acids long. Germline CDR1 reads MNHEY; CDR2 reads SMNVEV (reference sequence). The CDR3 sequence is CASSFGKSYEQYF. The CDR3 nucleotides are TGTGCCAGCAGTTTTGGTAAGAGTTACGAGCAGTACTTC.

This chain connects TRBV5-1 to TRBJ2-2, with a weak D call TRBD1 (6 bases). Germline CDR1 SGHRS, CDR2 YFSETQ. CDR3 length: 14 residues. V was shortened by 7 bases and J by 4 bases, with 14 bases between the two germline ends. This CDR3 is CASRDRLLTGELFF. The CDR3 bases are TGCGCCAGCCGCGACAGGCTTCTCACCGGGGAGCTGTTTTTT. Full variable domain (outside the CDR3, taken from reference TRBV5-1 and TRBJ2-2): KAGVTQTPRYLIKTRGQQVTLSCSPISGHRSVSWYQQTPGQGLQFLFEYFSETQRNKGNFPGRFSGRQFSNSRSEMNVSTLELGDSALYLCASRDRLLTGELFFGEGSRLTVL.